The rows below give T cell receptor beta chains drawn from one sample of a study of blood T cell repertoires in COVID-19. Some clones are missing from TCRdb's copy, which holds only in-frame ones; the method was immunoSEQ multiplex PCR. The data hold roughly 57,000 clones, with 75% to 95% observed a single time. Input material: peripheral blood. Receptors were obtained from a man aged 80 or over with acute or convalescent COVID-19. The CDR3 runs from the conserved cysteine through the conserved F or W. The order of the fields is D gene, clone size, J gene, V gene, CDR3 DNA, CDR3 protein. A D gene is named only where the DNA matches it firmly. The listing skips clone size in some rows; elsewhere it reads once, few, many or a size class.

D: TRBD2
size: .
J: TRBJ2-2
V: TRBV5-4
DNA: TGTGCCAGCAGCTTGTCGGTAGCGGGGGGTCCGGGAACCGGGGAGCTGTTTTTT
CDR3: CASSLSVAGGPGTGELFF

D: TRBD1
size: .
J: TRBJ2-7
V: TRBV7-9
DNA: TGTGCCAGCAGCTTCTACAGGGGTTCCCTAACCTACGAGCAGTACTTC
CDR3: CASSFYRGSLTYEQYF

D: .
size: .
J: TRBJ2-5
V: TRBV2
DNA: TGTGCCAGCAGTGAACGGGAGACCCAGTACTTC
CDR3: CASSERETQYF

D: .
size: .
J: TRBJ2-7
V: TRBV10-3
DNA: TGTGCCATCGCCGGACAGCCTCCCTACGAGCAGTACTTC
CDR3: CAIAGQPPYEQYF

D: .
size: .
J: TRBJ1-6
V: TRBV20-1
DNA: TGCAGTGCTAGTCGTAGTACCTTTAATTCACCCCTCCACTTT
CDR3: CSASRSTFNSPLHF

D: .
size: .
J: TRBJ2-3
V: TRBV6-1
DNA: TGTGCCAGCAGTGAAAGAGGAGAGGATACGCAGTATTTT
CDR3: CASSERGEDTQYF

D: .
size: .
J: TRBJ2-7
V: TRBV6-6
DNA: TGTGCCAGCAGTTGGGGCGTTACCTCCTACGAGCAGTACTTC
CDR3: CASSWGVTSYEQYF

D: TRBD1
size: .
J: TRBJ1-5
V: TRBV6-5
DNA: TGTGCCAGCAGGGCCGGGACAGTAAATCAGCCCCAGCATTTT
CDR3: CASRAGTVNQPQHF

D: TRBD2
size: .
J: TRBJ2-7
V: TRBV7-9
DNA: TGTGCCAGCAGCCCCCCCGGGACTAGCGACTACGAGCAGTACTTC
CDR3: CASSPPGTSDYEQYF

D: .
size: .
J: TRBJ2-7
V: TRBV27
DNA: TGTGCCAGCAGTTTAAGGCAGGGCCCCTACGAGCAGTACTTC
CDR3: CASSLRQGPYEQYF

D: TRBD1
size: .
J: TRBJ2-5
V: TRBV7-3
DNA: TGTGCCAGCAGCACGGACAGGTTAGGGACCCAGTACTTC
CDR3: CASSTDRLGTQYF

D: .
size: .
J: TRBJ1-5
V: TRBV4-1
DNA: TGCGCCAGCAGCCAAGCGGGGGGGGATCAGCCCCAGCATTTT
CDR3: CASSQAGGDQPQHF

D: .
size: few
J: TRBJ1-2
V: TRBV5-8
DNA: TGTGCCAACCCAAGGCCACCCGGGAACTATGGCTACACCTTC
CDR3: CANPRPPGNYGYTF

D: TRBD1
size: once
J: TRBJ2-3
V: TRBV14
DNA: TGTGCCAGCAGCCATGGCCAAGGGACAGAGCACACAGATACGCAGTATTTT
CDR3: CASSHGQGTEHTDTQYF

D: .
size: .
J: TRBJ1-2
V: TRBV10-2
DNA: TGCGCCAGCACCTGGGGGGGCGACTATGGCTACACCTTC
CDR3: CASTWGGDYGYTF

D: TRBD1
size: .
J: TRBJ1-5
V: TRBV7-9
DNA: TGTGCCAGCAGCCCCCATTGGACAGGGGGAAACAATCAGCCCCAGCATTTT
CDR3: CASSPHWTGGNNQPQHF

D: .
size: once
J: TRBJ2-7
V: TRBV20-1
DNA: TGCAGTGCTGGGACATCCTACGAGCAGTACTTC
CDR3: CSAGTSYEQYF

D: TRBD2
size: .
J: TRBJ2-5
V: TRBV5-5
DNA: TGTGCCAGCAGCGTACTAGCGGGGGGGCAAGAGACCCAGTACTTC
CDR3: CASSVLAGGQETQYF

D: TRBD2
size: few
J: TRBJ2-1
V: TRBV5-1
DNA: TGCGCCAGCAGCCAATCTGTACTAGCGGGGGGAGGTGAGCAGTTCTTC
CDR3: CASSQSVLAGGGEQFF

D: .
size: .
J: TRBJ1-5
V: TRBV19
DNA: TGTGCCAGTAGTATAGTATCGGGGGGAAAACAGCCCCAGCATTTT
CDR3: CASSIVSGGKQPQHF

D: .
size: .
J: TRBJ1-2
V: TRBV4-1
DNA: TGCGCCAGCAGCCAAGAATCCGGCTATGGCTACACCTTC
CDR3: CASSQESGYGYTF

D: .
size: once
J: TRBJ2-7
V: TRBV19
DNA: TGTGCCAGTAGTCCGCGGGGCTACGAGCAGTACTTC
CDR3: CASSPRGYEQYF

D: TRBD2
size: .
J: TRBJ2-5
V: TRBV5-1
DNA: TGCGCCAGCAGCTTGGTATTAGCGGGGGGCCAAGAGACCCAGTACTTC
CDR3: CASSLVLAGGQETQYF

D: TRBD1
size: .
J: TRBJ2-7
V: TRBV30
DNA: TGTGCCTGGAGTGTATCCCGGACAGGGGGCGGGCAGTACTTC
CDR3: CAWSVSRTGGGQYF

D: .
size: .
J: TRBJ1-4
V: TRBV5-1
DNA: TGCGCCAGCAGCTTGACCGGAGCAACTAATGAAAAACTGTTTTTT
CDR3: CASSLTGATNEKLFF

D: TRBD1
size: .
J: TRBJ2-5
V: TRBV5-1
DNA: TGCGCCAGCAGCTTGGTGTCCGGGACAGGGGGGGAGACCCAGTACTTC
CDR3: CASSLVSGTGGETQYF

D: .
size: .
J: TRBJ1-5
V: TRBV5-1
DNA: TGCGCCAGCAGCCCAGGGGACGGCAATCAGCCCCAGCATTTT
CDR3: CASSPGDGNQPQHF

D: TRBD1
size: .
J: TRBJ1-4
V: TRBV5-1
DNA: TGCGCCAGCAGCCTGGGACAGGCCCAAAGCGGAAAACTGTTTTTT
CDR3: CASSLGQAQSGKLFF

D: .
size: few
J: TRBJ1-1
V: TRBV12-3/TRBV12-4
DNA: TGTGCCAGCACCCCACAGGAATACACTGAAGCTTTCTTT
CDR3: CASTPQEYTEAFF

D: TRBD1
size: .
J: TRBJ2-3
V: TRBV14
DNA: TGTGCCAGCAGCCACCCCGGACAGGGACCCTATACGCAGTATTTT
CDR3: CASSHPGQGPYTQYF

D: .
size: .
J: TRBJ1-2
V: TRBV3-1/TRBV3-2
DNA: TGTGCCAGCAGCCAAGATGAGGCACCACTACTTACGGCCAACTATGGCTACACCTTC
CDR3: CASSQDEAPLLTANYGYTF

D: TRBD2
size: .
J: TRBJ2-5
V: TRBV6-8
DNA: TGTGCCAGCAGTTACCCGCCGGGGGGGGAGACCCAGTACTTC
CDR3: CASSYPPGGETQYF

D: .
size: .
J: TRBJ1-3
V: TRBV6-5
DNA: TGTGCCAGCCACGCCAGCTCTGGAAACACCATATATTTT
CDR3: CASHASSGNTIYF

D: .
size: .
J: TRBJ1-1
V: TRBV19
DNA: TGTGCCAGTAGTGTCCATAGGAGCATGAACACTGAAGCTTTCTTT
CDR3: CASSVHRSMNTEAFF

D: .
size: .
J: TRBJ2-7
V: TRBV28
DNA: TGTGCCAGCAGACCCCATTCCGGGGGAGACTACGAGCAGTACTTC
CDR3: CASRPHSGGDYEQYF

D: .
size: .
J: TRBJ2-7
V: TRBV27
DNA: TGTGCCAGCAGTTTGATGGGGGGAGTATCCTACGAGCAGTACTTC
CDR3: CASSLMGGVSYEQYF

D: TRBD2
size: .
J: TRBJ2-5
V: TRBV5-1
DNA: TGCGCCAGCAGCCCTCCCAGGGACCGGGGGGCCCAGTACTTC
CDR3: CASSPPRDRGAQYF

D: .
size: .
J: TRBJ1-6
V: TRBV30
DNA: TGTGCCTGGAGTCCCCAGGTCGGACCCCTCCACTTT
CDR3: CAWSPQVGPLHF

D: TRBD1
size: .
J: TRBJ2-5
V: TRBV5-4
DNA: TGTGCCAGCAGCTTCCTGACAGGGGGAGGGGAGACCCAGTACTTC
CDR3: CASSFLTGGGETQYF

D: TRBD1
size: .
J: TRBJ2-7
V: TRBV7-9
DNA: TGTGCCAGCAGCTGGGTTGAGTGGGGCAGGGACAGTCTAAACTACGAGCAGTACTTC
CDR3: CASSWVEWGRDSLNYEQYF

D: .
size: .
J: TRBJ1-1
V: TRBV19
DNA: TGTGCCAGTAGCGAGGGAGGGAAGGGCACTGAAGCTTTCTTT
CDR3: CASSEGGKGTEAFF

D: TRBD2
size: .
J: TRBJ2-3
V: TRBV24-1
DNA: TGTGCCACCAGTGACCCTAGCGGGGGGGCCGGTCGCACGCAGTATTTT
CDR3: CATSDPSGGAGRTQYF

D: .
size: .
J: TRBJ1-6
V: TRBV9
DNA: TGTGCCAGCAGCGTACGGGGAAATTCACCCCTCCACTTT
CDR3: CASSVRGNSPLHF

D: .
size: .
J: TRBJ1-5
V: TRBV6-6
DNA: TGTGCCAGCAGTTACGATAACAGGGAGGGTCAGCCCCAGCATTTT
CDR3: CASSYDNREGQPQHF